This T cell receptor beta chain comes out of a study of T cell clonality in common variable immunodeficiency. The CDR3 is made up of 14 amino acids. Germline CDR1 reads KGHSH; CDR2 reads LQKENI. Trimming removed 3 bases at V and 4 bases at J, with 12 bases between. This clone occurred many times. The read stops 3 residues short of the end of the CDR3; the missing end is completed from the germline J gene. CVID and control samples used equivalent genomic DNA input. Produced via immunoSEQ multiplex PCR; TCRdb's table is partial and in-frame only. The counts give about 64,000 clones, none of them seen only once; about 1.5% is held by the top ten.

The clonotype was recovered from a person aged 18 to 75 in good health. Material for sequencing was peripheral blood mononuclear cells. The rearrangement joins TRBV18 to TRBJ1-2; D remains ambiguous. Here the CDR3 reads CASSPSQGGYGYTF. The part of the CDR3 DNA that was read is TGTGCCAGCTCACCGTCCCAAGGCGGCTATGGC.